The text below deals with one T cell receptor beta chain. Here immunoSEQ multiplex PCR was the method, and the copy in TCRdb shows in-frame clones only, minus some. This table holds under 550,000 clones, 90% found once. CDR1 is DFQATT and CDR2 is SNEGSKA in the germline V gene (reference sequence). The length of the CDR3 is 14 residues. After removal of 3 bases from V and 3 bases from J, the junction contained 3 bases not matched to a gene. Specified treatment: over 15 received Ad26.COV2.S at low or high dose, single or two shots; five or six received placebo; per-sample allocation not given. The samples were gathered on day 63 after the first injection of vaccine or placebo. The data derive from a study of Ad26.COV2.S vaccination and SARS-CoV-2 variants.

The rearrangement uses TRBV20-1 and TRBJ2-7, with 12 bases fitting TRBD2. This specimen was peripheral blood, taken in a trial of Ad26.COV2.S vaccine versus placebo. This TCR came from a person between 18 and 65 years old who received the Ad26.COV2.S COVID-19 vaccine or a placebo. The CDR3 DNA sequence: TGCAGTGCTAGTATACTAGCGGGAGGCTACGAGCAGTACTTC. It yields the protein CSASILAGGYEQYF.